This entry describes one TCR beta chain. The data were produced by immunoSEQ multiplex PCR, yet TCRdb's version contains in-frame clones alone and is incomplete. The sample includes 18,000 or so clones, roughly 85% of them seen just once. This specimen comes from a study of blood T cell repertoires in COVID-19. Germline V gene sequence: CDR1 LNHDA, CDR2 SQIVND (reference sequence). CDR3 size: 13 residues. V dropped 10 bases and J dropped 2 bases, with 13 bases sitting between them. V usage is TRBV19 and J usage is TRBJ2-3, with D perhaps matching TRBD2 (5 bases). The clonotype originates from a human donor with active COVID-19. The donor label of this sample is uncertain. Sequenced input: peripheral blood. Written as DNA, the CDR3 is TGTGCCACCCGATGGACTCACACAGATACGCAGTATTTT. This codes for CATRWTHTDTQYF.